What follows are 14 T cell receptor beta chains derived from one specimen sequenced in a study of low-dose radiotherapy and immunotherapy resistance in tumors. Specified time point: before trial treatment. Priming of first-strand cDNA relied on TRAV- and TRBV-specific primers (covering alpha and beta chains). It was with a constant-region primer and a V-primer adapter that TCRs were amplified over about 19 PCR cycles. TCRdb ran MiXCR on the reads and lists one entry per CDR3 protein. This table holds tens of thousands of distinct CDR3 sequences, 15% to 20% found once. The material sequenced was PBMCs, taken before treatment. The source is a male donor with prostate cancer.

This clonotype was found many times. The chain joins TRBV6-2 or TRBV6-3 to TRBJ1-2; 10 positions agree with TRBD1. This CDR3 spans 14 amino acids. Germline trimming cut 10 bases from V and 5 bases from J; bases unmatched to any gene: 10. Per germline, CDR1 MNHEY and CDR2 SVGEGT. The DNA of the CDR3 is TGTGCCACGATTAGGGACAGGGGATCGTATGGCTACACCTTC. The encoded protein is CATIRDRGSYGYTF.

This clonotype was seen repeatedly, ten times or more. The rearrangement uses TRBV27 and TRBJ2-7, with 8 nucleotides matching TRBD1. Looked up from germline, CDR1 is MNHEY and CDR2 is SMNVEV (reference sequence). The CDR3 extends over 13 amino acids. The V gene end was trimmed by 9 bases and the J gene end by 8 bases; junction bases not matched to a gene: 12. The CDR3 sequence is CASRQGIGDQQYF. In nucleotides, the CDR3 is TGTGCCAGTCGACAGGGGATAGGGGATCAGCAGTACTTC.

This clonotype was seen ten or more times. This sequence joins TRBV2 and TRBJ1-6; tentative D call: TRBD1 (6 bases). V lost 1 base, J lost 8 bases, and 12 bases lay in between. This CDR3 region has 15 residues. In germline, CDR1 is SNHLY, CDR2 FYNNEI. The CDR3 nucleotides are TGTGCCAGCAGTGAAGGTACAGGGAGTCATTCACCCCTCCACTTT. It codes for CASSEGTGSHSPLHF.

This clonotype appeared many times. The chain couples TRBV29-1 to TRBJ2-7; 7 bases are a match to TRBD1. CDR3 size: 12 residues. Germline V gives CDR1 SQVTM, CDR2 ANQGSEA. The V gene end was trimmed by 7 bases and the J gene end by 4 bases; junction bases not matched to a gene: 7. Here the CDR3 reads CSARWGQYEQYF. CDR3 bases: TGCAGCGCCCGGTGGGGACAGTACGAGCAGTACTTC.

This clonotype was seen ten or more times. This chain links TRBV2 with TRBJ1-1; D unclear. The V end lost 2 bases, the J end lost 2 bases, and 12 bases lay between the germline ends. Per germline, CDR1 SNHLY and CDR2 FYNNEI. This CDR3 has 15 amino acids. CDR3: CASSEWPGDNTEAFF. CDR3 nucleotides: TGTGCCAGCAGTGAATGGCCCGGGGATAACACTGAAGCTTTCTTT.

This clonotype was observed at least ten times. This chain links TRBV3-1 with TRBJ2-5, with D perhaps TRBD2 (6 bases). Trimming left V 4 bases short and J 6 bases short, with 18 bases between. The CDR3 has 15 amino acids. Germline CDR1 is LGHDT and CDR2 is YNNKEL (reference sequence). CDR3 nucleotide sequence: TGTGCCAGCAGCCGGAGAAGACTAGAGGGAAAGACCCAGTACTTC. As protein: CASSRRRLEGKTQYF.

Comments on this clonotype: With only one base between it and a far larger clone, this is likely a read error. The chain links TRBV21-1 to TRBJ2-7; no check of the table's D call, TRBD1, against the DNA was made. TRBV21-1 is marked as a pseudogene. This CDR3 is built from 15 residues. The CDR3: CASSTTERELTRQYF. The CDR3 DNA follows: TGTGCCAGCAGCACGACAGAGAGAGAACTTACGAGGCAGTACTTC.

This chain joins TRBV2 and TRBJ2-2, with no clear D. Trimming took off 3 bases at V and 10 bases at J, with 0 bases between the two ends. CDR1 and CDR2 from the germline V gene are SNHLY and FYNNEI. This CDR3 region has 9 residues. The CDR3 spells CASSEELFF. CDR3 in DNA: TGTGCCAGCAGTGAGGAGCTGTTTTTT.

The J gene is TRBJ1-2, the V gene TRBV27; possible D gene TRBD1, 5 bases. The V gene's germline CDR1 is MNHEY and CDR2 SMNVEV (reference sequence). The germline V and J ends were trimmed by 5 bases and 2 bases, with 12 bases remaining between them. The CDR3 extends over 14 amino acids. CDR3 sequence (DNA): TGTGCCAGCAGTAAAGGGGAATCCAACTATGGCTACACCTTC. It codes for CASSKGESNYGYTF.

Of note for this clonotype: Since a far larger clone is one base different, this is likely a read error. The V call is TRBV5-3, the J call TRBJ2-6; D perhaps matches TRBD1 (5 bases). TRBV5-3 is sorted into the ORF group, with uncertain function. This CDR3 is 15 amino acids long. CDR3 DNA: TGTGCCAGCAGCTCGGACACCACTGGGGCCAACGTCCTGACTTTC. It codes for CASSSDTTGANVLTF.

This clonotype occurred many times. The chain joins TRBV9 to TRBJ2-1; the match to TRBD2 covers 7 bases. This CDR3 is 13 amino acids long. CDR1 and CDR2 (germline): SGDLS, YYNGEE. Unmatched junction bases numbered 6, after V lost 7 bases and J lost 5 bases. The chain's CDR3 is CASSSGVDNEQFF. The CDR3 coding sequence is TGTGCCAGCTCGAGCGGGGTCGACAATGAGCAGTTCTTC.

On this clonotype itself: A far bigger clonotype differs at one base, so this is likely a read error. V and J are TRBV6-1 and TRBJ2-5, with 9 bases fitting TRBD2. J gave up 11 bases and V 7 bases, and 17 bases lay outside the gene matches. The CDR3 length is 15 residues. Germline CDR1 and CDR2: MNHNS and SASEGT. This CDR3 reads CASTRTSASYNEQYF. The CDR3 DNA follows: TGTGCCAGCACCAGGACTAGCGCCTCCTACAATGAGCAGTACTTC.

This clonotype has at least ten counts. This rearrangement joins TRBV27 to TRBJ2-3; D call uncertain. Deletions cut 2 bases from V and 2 bases from J, with 11 bases between. CDR3 size: 15 residues. Germline CDR1 is MNHEY and CDR2 is SMNVEV (reference sequence). The CDR3 is CASSLRRRNTDTQYF. The CDR3 DNA sequence: TGTGCCAGCAGTTTAAGGCGGCGGAACACAGATACGCAGTATTTT.

This clonotype showed up just a few times. The chain has TRBV5-1 and TRBJ2-7, with 12 nucleotides matching TRBD2. The germline V gene has CDR1 SGHRS and CDR2 YFSETQ. V was clipped by 1 base and J by 7 bases; unmatched bases: 3. This CDR3 contains 14 residues. CDR3: CASSLLAGGREQYF. The CDR3 region has the DNA TGCGCCAGCAGCTTGCTAGCGGGGGGGCGGGAGCAGTACTTC.